This record looks at one T cell receptor (beta chain) sequence and its context. No antigen is known for it. These data belong to a study of human T cells and chemical hapten exposure. Study-level results: High-frequency TCRs, those above 1 in 1000, stayed the same after DPC sensitization.

Documented time point: pre-sensitization, week 0. Treatment specified: therapeutic diphenylcyclopropenone sensitization with weekly scalp DPC. The study used a library that attached unique molecular identifiers to individual cDNA molecules. TCRdb redid the calling of the RACE reads with MiXCR, one entry per CDR3 protein. Of under 200,000 distinct CDR3 sequences listed, roughly 30% are singletons. The sequence came from a woman aged 30 to 39 with alopecia areata. Some clones in this sample may be carry-over from other donors' samples. The sequencing used whole blood, collected in connection with sensitization to the hapten diphenylcyclopropenone (DPC).

This CDR3 reads CASSYSRDRGRETQYF. CDR3 DNA: TGTGCCAGCAGTTACTCCCGGGACAGGGGCCGGGAGACCCAGTACTTC. The rearrangement uses TRBV6-6 and TRBJ2-5; 10 nucleotides match TRBD1. CDR1 and CDR2 (germline): MNHNY, SVGAGI (reference sequence). CDR3 size: 16 residues. With 0 bases clipped from V and 5 bases from J, the junction kept 6 bases outside the gene matches.